The 10 T cell receptor beta chains reported below all come from one sample, sequenced in a study of cytomegalovirus exposure and HLA in healthy donors (dated by TCRdb to about 2017). The library relied on the immunoSEQ multiplex PCR assay. For the multiplex PCR, a mixture combining 60 forward primers for TCR Vbeta segments and 13 reverse primers for TCR Jbeta segments was used. The source is immuneACCESS, and TCRdb retained only in-frame sequences with V and J called. Part of the clones is not carried over; for the studies checked, unresolved V genes explain less than half of this, and the remainder is unexplained. The sample table records some 90,000 clones; around 80% of these occur just once. The ten largest clones capture around a quarter of the sample. The sample taken for sequencing was PBMCs. These receptors all come from a woman between 45 and 65 years old in good health and CMV-seropositive.

The chain joins TRBV5-1 to TRBJ2-3, with 11 bases lining up with TRBD2. V gave up 5 bases and J gave up 5 bases; unmatched junction bases: 7. The CDR3 extends over 15 amino acids. CDR1 is SGHRS and CDR2 is YFSETQ in the germline V gene. The CDR3, as DNA: TGCGCCAGCAGGTTAGCGGGGGGGCCGAAAGATACGCAGTATTTT. Translated: CASRLAGGPKDTQYF. The full variable domain, in which reference TRBV5-1 and TRBJ2-3 provide the parts outside the CDR3, is KAGVTQTPRYLIKTRGQQVTLSCSPISGHRSVSWYQQTPGQGLQFLFEYFSETQRNKGNFPGRFSGRQFSNSRSEMNVSTLELGDSALYLCASRLAGGPKDTQYFGPGTRLTVL.

V gene TRBV2 combines with J gene TRBJ1-3; D perhaps matches TRBD1 (6 bases). V lost 5 bases, J lost 5 bases, and 13 bases lay in between. Looked up from germline, CDR1 is SNHLY and CDR2 is FYNNEI. The CDR3 is 14 residues long. DNA for the CDR3: TGTGCCAGCAGTTATAACAGGGAGAGAAACACCATATATTTT. Translating it yields CASSYNRERNTIYF. The variable domain in full, with the rest retrieved from reference TRBV2 and TRBJ1-3, is EPEVTQTPSHQVTQMGQEVILRCVPISNHLYFYWYRQILGQKVEFLVSFYNNEISEKSEIFDDQFSVERPDGSNFTLKIRSTKLEDSAMYFCASSYNRERNTIYFGEGSWLTVV.

In the case of this clone: One junction end does not reproduce the germline sequence, and a read error may be involved. The genes are TRBV7-9 and TRBJ2-7, with no clear D. The CDR3 covers 12 residues. CDR1 is SEHNR and CDR2 is FQNEAQ in the germline V gene (reference sequence). CDR3 DNA: TGTTCCAGCAACCCCCGGGTGGACGAGCAGTACTTC. Translation: CSSNPRVDEQYF.

The chain joins TRBV7-6 to TRBJ1-6, with 10 bases lining up with TRBD1. Per germline, CDR1 SGHVS and CDR2 FNYEAQ. V trimming: 3 bases; J trimming: 11 bases; junction bases outside the gene matches: 7. This CDR3 is built from 15 residues. CDR3 region: CASSLGQGKSTPLHF. In DNA, the CDR3 is TGTGCCAGCAGCTTGGGACAGGGGAAGAGTACACCCCTCCACTTT.

This clone was seen once. V is TRBV6-5 and J is TRBJ2-7; D call uncertain. Germline CDR1 MNHEY, CDR2 SVGAGI. The CDR3 has 12 amino acids. V was trimmed by 0 bases and J by 11 bases, leaving 11 bases between them. The CDR3 loop is CASSYSRTAEYF. DNA for the CDR3: TGTGCCAGCAGTTACTCCCGAACCGCAGAGTACTTC.

The chain combines TRBV5-6 with TRBJ2-7, with D possibly being TRBD1 (5 bases). CDR1 and CDR2 (germline): SGHDT, YYEEEE. V was clipped by 0 bases and J by 2 bases, with 12 bases between them. The CDR3 covers 15 residues. CDR3 coding DNA: TGTGCCAGCAGCTTGGCAGGGTTAGGTACCTACGAGCAGTACTTC. Translation: CASSLAGLGTYEQYF.

The CDR3 sequence: CASSLTSGRETQYF. CDR3 coding DNA: TGCGCCAGCAGCTTGACTAGCGGGCGGGAGACCCAGTACTTC. This chain links TRBV5-1 with TRBJ2-5; TRBD2 matches at 9 bases. V trimming: 1 base; J trimming: 5 bases; junction bases outside the gene matches: 3. The V gene's germline CDR1 is SGHRS and CDR2 YFSETQ. The CDR3 totals 14 residues.

V and J are TRBV5-1 and TRBJ1-4, with TRBD1 matching over 8 bases. V was clipped by 2 bases and J by 4 bases; unmatched bases: 4. Germline assignment: CDR1 SGHRS and CDR2 YFSETQ. The CDR3 loop spans 15 amino acids. The CDR3 coding sequence is TGCGCCAGCAGCTTCGACAGGGGCCATAATGAAAAACTGTTTTTT. This codes for CASSFDRGHNEKLFF.

This clone occurred once. The CDR3, as DNA: TGTGCCAGCAGTTACTCGGCGGGCTACACTGAAGCTTTCTTT. It is translated as CASSYSAGYTEAFF. This chain connects TRBV6-6 to TRBJ1-1; no definite D call. CDR1 is MNHNY, CDR2 SVGAGI, per germline (reference sequence). The CDR3 runs to 14 residues. Trimming took off 0 bases at V and 3 bases at J, with 8 bases between the two ends.

The genes are TRBV6-6 and TRBJ1-6; no clear D gene. The CDR3 is 13 amino acids. CDR1 and CDR2 (germline): MNHNY, SVGAGI (reference sequence). Trimming pared 5 bases from V and 8 bases from J, leaving 10 bases between. The CDR3 DNA reads TGTGCCAGCAGTCCCCTCTACGATTCACCCCTCCACTTT. It codes for CASSPLYDSPLHF.